The present T cell receptor (beta chain) was sequenced within a study of shared clonotypes between healthy human individuals. Findings and caveats of the study: Of the naive CD4 clonotypes, about 5.4% were shared across a handful of donors.

The table came from immunoSEQ multiplex PCR; TCRdb's copy has only in-frame clones and leaves some out. The table has some 2,400,000 clones, more than 90% seen once. As for this clone: What it recognizes is unknown.

The CDR3 covers 14 residues. Germline V gene lookup returns CDR1 MNHEY and CDR2 SMNVEV (reference sequence). The V gene lost 3 bases and the J gene lost 10 bases, with 13 bases spanning the gap. This receptor was identified in a man aged 18 to 30 in good health. Sequencing was carried out using naive CD4+ T cells sorted from blood. Described subset: CD45RA+ positively selected. The chain joins TRBV27 to TRBJ1-6, with D uncertain. DNA for the CDR3: TGTGCCAGCAGTTTCATGGGGAAGGAATCACCCCTCCACTTT. It translates to CASSFMGKESPLHF.